This T cell receptor beta chain was captured in a study of cytomegalovirus exposure and HLA in healthy donors. This clone was found a few times. The antigen is not known. Study observations and caveats: Later analysis identified a missense DCLRE1C variant that was linked to TCR beta V- and J-gene trimming. There was a cluster of highly shared sequence variants that was likely a sequencing artifact. A reported reduction in N-insertions relative to the roughly 700-donor mean was seen in an Asian-associated ancestry cluster in a later analysis. In a later analysis, at a false discovery rate of 0.05, roughly 17,000 TCR beta sequences matched HLA alleles.

This CDR3 is built from 13 residues. The germline V gene has CDR1 MGHRA and CDR2 YSYEKL. V gave up 2 bases and J gave up 2 bases, with 4 bases separating them. It was with 60 Vbeta and 13 Jbeta primers that the PCR ran. Clones were read by immunoSEQ multiplex PCR, and TCRdb kept only the in-frame ones, dropping some. This table has approximately 100,000 clones, 60% to 85% appearing once. The chain recombines TRBV4-1 with TRBJ1-5; no definite D call. The sequence was obtained from a woman aged 40 to 50 in good health and CMV-seropositive. Sample: PBMCs. The CDR3 region has the DNA TGCGCCAGCAGCCAAAGAGGCAATCAGCCCCAGCATTTT. Encoded protein: CASSQRGNQPQHF.